These 3 T cell receptor beta chains share one sample of origin, sequenced in a study of T cell changes during pregnancy in multiple sclerosis. Method: immunoSEQ multiplex PCR; TCRdb's copy keeps in-frame clones and lacks some. The table includes roughly 89,000 clones, approximately 92% detected once. Source: peripheral blood, taken in the first trimester of pregnancy. These receptors were obtained from a female donor with multiple sclerosis, enrolled in a pregnancy study.

The chain recombines TRBV29-1 with TRBJ2-3, with D perhaps TRBD2 (6 bases). CDR3 size: 14 residues. Germline V gene data show CDR1 as SQVTM and CDR2 as ANQGSEA. The V end was cut by 4 bases, the J end by 5 bases, with 16 bases between. The CDR3 region has the DNA TGCAGCGTTGGGATTGGGGGGTTCGGAGATACGCAGTATTTT. Its translation: CSVGIGGFGDTQYF.

The chain uses TRBV10-3 and TRBJ2-3; a weak D match, TRBD2 (6 bases). Germline lookup yields CDR1 ENHRY and CDR2 SYGVKD. This CDR3 comprises 13 residues. Trimming removed 8 bases from V and 1 base from J, with 10 bases in between. In nucleotides, the CDR3 is TGTGCCATCGGGAGGACTGGCACAGATACGCAGTATTTT. Translating gives CAIGRTGTDTQYF.

The gene calls are TRBV11-2 and TRBJ1-2; D not certain. CDR1 and CDR2 (germline): SGHAT, FQNNGV. The CDR3 runs 11 residues. Deletions cut 8 bases from V and 2 bases from J, with 6 bases between. The DNA of the CDR3 is TGTGCCAGCGGAGGGAACTATGGCTACACCTTC. Amino acid sequence: CASGGNYGYTF.